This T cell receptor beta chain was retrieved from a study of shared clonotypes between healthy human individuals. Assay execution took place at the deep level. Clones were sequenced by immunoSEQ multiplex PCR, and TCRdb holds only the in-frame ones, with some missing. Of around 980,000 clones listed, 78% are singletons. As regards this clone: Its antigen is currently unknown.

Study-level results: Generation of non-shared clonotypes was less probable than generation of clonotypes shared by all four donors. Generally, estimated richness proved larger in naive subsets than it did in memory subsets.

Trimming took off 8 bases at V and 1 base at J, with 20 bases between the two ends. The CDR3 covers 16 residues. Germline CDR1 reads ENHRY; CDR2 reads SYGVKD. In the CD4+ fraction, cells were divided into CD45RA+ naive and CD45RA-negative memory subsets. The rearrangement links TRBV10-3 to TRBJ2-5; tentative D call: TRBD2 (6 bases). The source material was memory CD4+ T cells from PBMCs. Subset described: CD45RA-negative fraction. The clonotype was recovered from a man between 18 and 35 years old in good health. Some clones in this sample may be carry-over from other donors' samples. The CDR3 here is CAIDFCSGDFQETQYF. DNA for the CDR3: TGTGCCATCGATTTCTGCTCGGGAGACTTCCAAGAGACCCAGTACTTC.